Below are 12 T cell receptor beta chains sequenced from a single sample in a study of blood T cell repertoires in COVID-19. Repertoires were generated with immunoSEQ multiplex PCR, while TCRdb's copy carries only in-frame clones and drops some. The sample holds more than 150,000 clones, roughly nine tenths seen once. The sequencing sample was made of peripheral blood. These receptors came from a man in his 70s with active or convalescent COVID-19.

This clone was recorded a few times. The chain links TRBV5-6 to TRBJ1-6; possible D gene TRBD1, 5 bases. V shed 6 bases and J shed 6 bases, with 13 bases lying between them. Germline lookup yields CDR1 SGHDT and CDR2 YYEEEE. This CDR3 region has 14 residues. This CDR3 reads CASTWGRFNSPLHF. The CDR3 bases are TGTGCCAGCACCTGGGGCCGATTTAATTCACCCCTCCACTTT.

The chain has TRBV28 and TRBJ1-5; D may be TRBD1 (6 bases). This CDR3 region has 12 residues. Germline assignment: CDR1 MDHEN and CDR2 SYDVKM. V was pared by 5 bases and J by 6 bases, with 8 bases between. This CDR3 is CASSRGGQPQHF. The CDR3, as DNA: TGTGCCAGCAGTAGAGGGGGTCAGCCCCAGCATTTT.

This clone is a singleton in its sample. This sequence joins TRBV3-1 (or the pseudogene TRBV3-2) and TRBJ1-6; the D gene is possibly TRBD1 (5 bases). Per germline, CDR1 LGHDT and CDR2 YNNKEL (reference sequence). The germline V and J ends were trimmed by 4 bases and 4 bases, with 14 bases remaining between them. This CDR3 region has 16 residues. The CDR3 DNA is TGTGCCAGCAGCCGGTTGGGGGGGGGTTATAATTCACCCCTCCACTTT. Encoded protein: CASSRLGGGYNSPLHF.

CDR3 region: CASTRYGQGEGEQYF. The CDR3, as DNA: TGTGCCAGCACCAGATATGGACAGGGGGAAGGAGAGCAGTACTTC. The gene calls are TRBV28 and TRBJ2-7; 10 positions agree with TRBD1. Germline V lookup: CDR1 MDHEN, CDR2 SYDVKM. The CDR3 covers 15 residues. V dropped 7 bases and J dropped 7; count of bases not matched to a gene: 13.

This clone is a singleton in its sample. The V and J genes are TRBV5-8 and TRBJ2-1, with 8 bases that match TRBD2. Germline CDR1 reads SGHTS; CDR2 reads YDEGEE. This CDR3 contains 14 residues. The V and J ends lost 1 base and 13 bases, in that order; junction bases with no gene match: 10. CDR3 region: CASSLLSSGSPQFF. For the CDR3, the DNA is TGTGCCAGCAGCTTGTTGTCTAGCGGGTCCCCCCAGTTCTTC.

The rearrangement uses TRBV14 and TRBJ1-2, with 9 bases identical to TRBD1. CDR1 is SGHDN and CDR2 is FVKESK in the germline V gene. This CDR3 spans 16 amino acids. J lost 4 bases, V lost 5 bases, and 11 bases had no gene match. DNA of the CDR3: TGTGCCAGCAGCTCCCACGGGACAGGGACTCCCTATGGCTACACCTTC. Amino acids: CASSSHGTGTPYGYTF.

The genes are TRBV9 and TRBJ1-5, with a possible D match to TRBD1 (5 bases). The CDR3 loop spans 15 amino acids. Per the germline V gene, CDR1 is SGDLS and CDR2 is YYNGEE. V dropped 3 bases and J dropped 0 bases, with 10 bases sitting between them. CDR3 loop: CASSATAYSNQPQHF. Here the CDR3 DNA reads TGTGCCAGCAGCGCGACAGCTTATAGCAATCAGCCCCAGCATTTT.

This rearrangement joins TRBV7-9 to TRBJ1-1; 7 nucleotides line up with TRBD1. The V gene's germline CDR1 is SEHNR and CDR2 FQNEAQ (reference sequence). The CDR3 runs to 13 residues. With V trimmed by 5 bases and J by 7 bases, 7 bases remained unmatched. CDR3 nucleotides: TGTGCCAGCAGCGGGGGTGACAGGGTTGAAGCTTTCTTT. Its translation is CASSGGDRVEAFF.

The rearrangement links TRBV24-1 to TRBJ2-3; D possibly corresponds to TRBD1 (6 bases). From germline, CDR1 is KGHDR and CDR2 SFDVKD. Trimming stripped 4 bases from V and 0 bases from J, with 10 bases between. There are 15 residues in the CDR3. CDR3 region: CATSEPGHSTDTQYF. CDR3 DNA sequence: TGTGCCACCAGTGAGCCGGGACACAGCACAGATACGCAGTATTTT.

In regard to this clone: Other nucleotide sequences in the sample specify the same CDR3. The J gene is TRBJ1-1, the V gene TRBV5-1; 7 bases align to TRBD1. Germline V gives CDR1 SGHRS, CDR2 YFSETQ. CDR3 length: 13 residues. V lost 0 bases and J lost 7; bases outside the gene matches: 3. This chain's CDR3 is CASSLGQGGEAFF. In DNA form, the CDR3 reads TGCGCCAGCAGCTTGGGACAGGGCGGTGAAGCTTTCTTT.

V usage is TRBV3-1 (or the pseudogene TRBV3-2) and J usage is TRBJ1-5, with 9 positions matching TRBD1. Germline loops: CDR1 LGHDT, CDR2 YNNKEL (reference sequence). V trimming: 1 base; J trimming: 7 bases; junction bases outside the gene matches: 14. The CDR3 has 18 residues. The CDR3 DNA is TGTGCCAGCAGCCAAGGGGGGACAGGGAACAGCCTCAAGCAGCCCCAGCATTTT. This gives the protein CASSQGGTGNSLKQPQHF.

The chain recombines TRBV9 with TRBJ2-3, with 9 nucleotides matching TRBD1. Germline CDR1 is SGDLS and CDR2 is YYNGEE. CDR3 length: 16 amino acids. V gave up 4 bases and J gave up 2 bases; unmatched junction bases: 8. The CDR3 loop is CASSPLGQGVTDTQYF. CDR3 bases: TGTGCCAGCAGCCCCCTGGGACAGGGTGTCACAGATACGCAGTATTTT.